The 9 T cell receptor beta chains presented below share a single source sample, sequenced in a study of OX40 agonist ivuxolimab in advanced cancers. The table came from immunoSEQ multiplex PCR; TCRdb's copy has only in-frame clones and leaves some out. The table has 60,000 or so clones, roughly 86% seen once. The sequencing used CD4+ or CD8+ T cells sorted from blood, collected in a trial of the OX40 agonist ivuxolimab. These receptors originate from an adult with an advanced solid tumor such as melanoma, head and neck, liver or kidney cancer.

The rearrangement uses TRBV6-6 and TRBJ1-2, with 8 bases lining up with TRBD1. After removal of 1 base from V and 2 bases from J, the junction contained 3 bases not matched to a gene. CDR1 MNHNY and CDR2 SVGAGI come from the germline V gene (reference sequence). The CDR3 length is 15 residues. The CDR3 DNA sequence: TGTGCCAGCAGTTACTACAGGGGGGCAAACTATGGCTACACCTTC. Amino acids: CASSYYRGANYGYTF.

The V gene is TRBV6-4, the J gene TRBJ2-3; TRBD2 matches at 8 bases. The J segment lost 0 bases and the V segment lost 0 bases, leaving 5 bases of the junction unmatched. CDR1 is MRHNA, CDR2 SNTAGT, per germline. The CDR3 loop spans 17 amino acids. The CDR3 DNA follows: TGTGCCAGCAGTGACTCCTTAAGCGGGGGAAGCACAGATACGCAGTATTTT. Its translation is CASSDSLSGGSTDTQYF.

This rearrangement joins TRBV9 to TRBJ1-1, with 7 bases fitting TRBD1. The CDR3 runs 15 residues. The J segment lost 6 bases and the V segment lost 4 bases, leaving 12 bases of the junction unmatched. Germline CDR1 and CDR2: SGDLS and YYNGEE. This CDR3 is CASSPRQGEGAEAFF. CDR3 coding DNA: TGTGCCAGCAGCCCACGACAGGGTGAGGGCGCTGAAGCTTTCTTT.

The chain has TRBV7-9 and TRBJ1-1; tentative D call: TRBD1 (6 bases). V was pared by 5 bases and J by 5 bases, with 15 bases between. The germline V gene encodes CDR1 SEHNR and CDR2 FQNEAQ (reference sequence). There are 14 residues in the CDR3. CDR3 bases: TGTGCCAGCAGCCCATCCGGGGGGCAAACTGAAGCTTTCTTT. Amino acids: CASSPSGGQTEAFF.

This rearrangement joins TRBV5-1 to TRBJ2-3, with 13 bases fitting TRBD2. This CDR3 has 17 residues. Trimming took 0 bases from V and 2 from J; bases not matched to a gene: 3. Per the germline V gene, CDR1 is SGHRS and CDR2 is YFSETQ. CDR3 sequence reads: CASSLGTSGGLTDTQYF. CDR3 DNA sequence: TGCGCCAGCAGCTTGGGGACTAGCGGGGGACTCACAGATACGCAGTATTTT.

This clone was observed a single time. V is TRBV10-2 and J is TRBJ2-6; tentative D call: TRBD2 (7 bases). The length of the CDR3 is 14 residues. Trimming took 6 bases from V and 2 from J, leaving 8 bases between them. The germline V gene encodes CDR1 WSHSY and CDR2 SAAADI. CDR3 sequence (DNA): TGCGCCAGCAGCGGGGGGCCTGGGGCCAACGTCCTGACTTTC. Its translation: CASSGGPGANVLTF.

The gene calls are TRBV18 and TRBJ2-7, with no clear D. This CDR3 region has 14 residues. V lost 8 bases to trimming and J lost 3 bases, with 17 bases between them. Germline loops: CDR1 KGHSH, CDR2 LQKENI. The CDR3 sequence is CASPLSLASYEQYF. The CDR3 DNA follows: TGTGCCAGCCCCCTATCCCTGGCCAGCTACGAGCAGTACTTC.

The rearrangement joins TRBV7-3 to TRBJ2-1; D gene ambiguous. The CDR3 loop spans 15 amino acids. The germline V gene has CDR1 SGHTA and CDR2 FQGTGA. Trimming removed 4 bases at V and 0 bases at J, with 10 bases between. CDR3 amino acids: CASSSPGSSYNEQFF. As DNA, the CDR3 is TGTGCCAGCAGCTCACCGGGTAGCTCCTACAATGAGCAGTTCTTC.

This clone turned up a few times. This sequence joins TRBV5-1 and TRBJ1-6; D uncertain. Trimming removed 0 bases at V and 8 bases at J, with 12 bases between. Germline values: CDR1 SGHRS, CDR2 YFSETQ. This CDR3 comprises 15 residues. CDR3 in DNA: TGCGCCAGCAGCTTGGTTGTAGGCCCGGATTCACCCCTCCACTTT. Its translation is CASSLVVGPDSPLHF.